This TCR beta chain emerged from a study of blood T cell repertoires in COVID-19 (dated by TCRdb to about 2020). About the full investigation: Samples covering the acute and convalescent phases of COVID-19 were provided by collaborators in the United States, Italy and Spain. The material from the prospective study consisted of cDNA or gDNA derived from T cells, B-cell-depleted T cells, or PBMCs. The dataset comprised deeply sampled blood TCRbeta repertoires from subjects exposed to, actively infected with, or recovered from COVID-19. A freely available public database, intended as a resource for researchers studying the immune response to SARS-CoV-2, is where the repertoires were released. Samples were obtained from the ongoing ImmuneRACE study (first 160 participants) and from some 1,300 subjects provided by 6 global collaborators. A de-identified subject ID, COVID-19 status, age in years and sex were almost always included in the sample metadata. Where available, HLA class I and class II types were obtained from metadata supplied by the sample provider rather than from assay-based typing.

In the germline V gene, CDR1 corresponds to SQVTM and CDR2 to ANQGSEA. The CDR3 holds 15 amino acids from the cysteine to the phenylalanine. The read is trimmed to its CDR3 DNA, 45 bases read in frame from base 1. Trimming accounts for 0 bases at V and 1 base at J, while the number of junction bases matched to no gene is 4. Each collaborating institution followed its own protocols to collect whole blood in K2EDTA tubes. For TCRbeta analysis, collaborators shipped samples as frozen whole blood, isolated PBMCs, or DNA extracted from either of those sample types. On the study overall, not on this receptor specifically: The quantity of clinical and demographic metadata differed by source and by participant and was supplied without curation.

TCRbeta CDR3 regions were amplified from genomic DNA using the immunoSEQ Assay, a bias-controlled multiplex PCR. Under the source paper's analysis protocol: The number of nucleated cells in each sample was estimated from the amplification of reference gene primers within the assay. Sequence reads were collapsed and filtered to measure the absolute abundance of every unique TCRbeta CDR3 rearrangement. For each sample, productive Simpson clonality was calculated as the square root of Simpson's diversity index across productive rearrangements. TCRdb mirrors the immuneACCESS table, restricted to in-frame sequences. Some clones are absent from its copies; in checked studies, under half trace to an unresolved V gene, and the reason for the others is unknown. V and J calls and clone size are those listed in that table; D and trimming were worked out from the DNA. The sample table records approximately 140,000 clones; 80% to 90% of these occur just once. The biggest ten clones account for around 40% of the sample.

Note on this clone: Its cognate antigen has yet to be identified. No much larger clone exists at a distance of one base, and base qualities are not known.

The sample was peripheral blood. The receptor chain draws on TRBV29-1 and TRBJ1-1, with 8 middle bases fitting TRBD1. This TCR came from a human donor in a cohort sampled during active COVID-19. The bases are TGCAGCGTTGAAGATTTTGGACAGGGGAACACTGAAGCTTTCTTT. It translates to CSVEDFGQGNTEAFF.